What follows are 22 T cell receptor beta chains derived from one specimen sequenced in a study of blood T cells in healthy people across ages. A second 7 to 11 cycle PCR used barcoded and J-beta primers. TCRdb fed the 5' RACE reads into MiXCR, producing one record per CDR3 protein. The repertoire has approximately 1.5 million distinct CDR3 sequences, roughly a third of them found once; the top ten carry roughly 10%. Sequenced: blood. The source is a woman aged 25 to 39 in good health.

This clonotype was picked up a small number of times. V and J are TRBV20-1 and TRBJ1-4, with unresolved D. Per the germline V gene, CDR1 is DFQATT and CDR2 is SNEGSKA (reference sequence). Trimming removed 6 bases from V and 8 bases from J, with 10 bases in between. The CDR3 length is 11 residues. This CDR3 is CSAILGEKLFF. The DNA for the CDR3 is TGCAGTGCCATCCTCGGGGAAAAACTGTTTTTT.

This chain links TRBV6-1 with TRBJ2-5; 7 bases map to TRBD1. The CDR3 length is 15 residues. CDR1 and CDR2 from the germline V gene are MNHNS and SASEGT. V shed 2 bases, J shed 0 bases, and the junction held 3 bases outside the gene matches. The CDR3 loop reads CASSELQGYQETQYF. CDR3 nucleotides: TGTGCCAGCAGTGAACTACAGGGGTACCAAGAGACCCAGTACTTC.

The V and J genes are TRBV5-1 and TRBJ1-4, with D possibly being TRBD1 (6 bases). V was trimmed by 0 bases and J by 5 bases, leaving 11 bases between them. Per germline, CDR1 SGHRS and CDR2 YFSETQ. The CDR3 totals 15 residues. CDR3 region: CASSLEGRGNEKLFF. CDR3 DNA sequence: TGCGCCAGCAGCTTGGAAGGCAGGGGAAATGAAAAACTGTTTTTT.

This clonotype was seen a few times. The V call is TRBV29-1, the J call TRBJ2-5; 7 positions agree with TRBD1. This CDR3 comprises 15 residues. V lost 4 bases, J lost 2 bases, and 10 bases stayed unmatched. In germline, CDR1 is SQVTM, CDR2 ANQGSEA. DNA of the CDR3: TGCAGCGTTGGGCCGATACCGGGACAGCAAGAGACCCAGTACTTC. Its translation: CSVGPIPGQQETQYF.

This clonotype appeared many times. The V gene is TRBV10-3, the J gene TRBJ2-3, with D possibly matching TRBD2 (7 bases). The CDR3 is made up of 14 amino acids. V lost 11 bases, J lost 2 bases, and 17 bases lay in between. Germline loops: CDR1 ENHRY, CDR2 SYGVKD. The CDR3 region is CAARGGDNTDTQYF. As DNA, the CDR3 is TGTGCCGCCCGCGGGGGCGATAACACAGATACGCAGTATTTT.

The chain couples TRBV11-1 to TRBJ2-5; 10 bases fit TRBD2. CDR1 and CDR2 (germline): SGHAT, FQDESV (reference sequence). The J segment lost 5 bases and the V segment lost 4 bases, leaving 7 bases of the junction unmatched. This CDR3 has 15 residues. DNA for the CDR3: TGTGCCAGCAGCTCTAGCGGGGGCCACGTCGAGACCCAGTACTTC. The encoded protein is CASSSSGGHVETQYF.

This chain uses TRBV15 with TRBJ1-2, with D perhaps matching TRBD1 (5 bases). This CDR3 has 17 residues. Trimming cost V 0 bases and J 4 bases, with 18 bases left between them. Germline assignment: CDR1 LNHNV and CDR2 YYDKDF (reference sequence). As DNA, the CDR3 is TGTGCCACCAGCAGAGATTCCCCGGCTCGGGGGAGCTATGGCTACACCTTC. It is translated as CATSRDSPARGSYGYTF. The entire variable domain, with the rest obtained from reference TRBV15 and TRBJ1-2, is as follows: DAMVIQNPRYQVTQFGKPVTLSCSQTLNHNVMYWYQQKSSQAPKLLFHYYDKDFNNEADTPDNFQSRRPNTSFCFLDIRSPGLGDTAMYLCATSRDSPARGSYGYTFGSGTRLTVV.

This chain uses TRBV15 with TRBJ1-5, with a weak D call TRBD1 (5 bases). Germline CDR1 is LNHNV and CDR2 is YYDKDF (reference sequence). The V gene lost 6 bases and the J gene lost 4 bases, with 16 bases spanning the gap. The CDR3 loop spans 15 amino acids. The CDR3 region is CATSSGGAFNQPQHF. In nucleotides, the CDR3 is TGTGCCACCAGTAGCGGCGGGGCCTTTAATCAGCCCCAGCATTTT.

The rearrangement links TRBV6-1 to TRBJ2-1, with 7 nucleotides matching TRBD2. The CDR3 length is 15 residues. CDR1 is MNHNS, CDR2 SASEGT, per germline. Trimming cost V 0 bases and J 5 bases; bases outside gene matches: 4. In DNA form, the CDR3 reads TGTGCCAGCAGTGAAGCACGGGCGGGAGACAATGAGCAGTTCTTC. It translates to CASSEARAGDNEQFF.

V and J are TRBV2 and TRBJ1-1, with no clear D. The length of the CDR3 is 14 residues. The germline V and J ends were trimmed by 6 bases and 0 bases, with 11 bases remaining between them. Per the germline V gene, CDR1 is SNHLY and CDR2 is FYNNEI. CDR3 in amino acids: CASSRNGVNTEAFF. The DNA for the CDR3 is TGTGCCAGCAGCCGGAACGGTGTGAACACTGAAGCTTTCTTT.

Only a few counts were recorded for this clonotype. The genes are TRBV20-1 and TRBJ2-5; D not resolved. CDR3 length: 11 amino acids. Trimming took off 1 base at V and 4 bases at J, with 4 bases between the two ends. CDR1 DFQATT and CDR2 SNEGSKA come from the germline V gene (reference sequence). CDR3 region: CSARAVETQYF. The DNA of the CDR3 is TGCAGTGCTAGAGCCGTAGAGACCCAGTACTTC.

This clonotype turned up a few times. The rearrangement links TRBV11-2 to TRBJ1-1; D is uncertain. This CDR3 contains 11 residues. The germline CDR1 and CDR2 sequences are SGHAT and FQNNGV. V shed 4 bases and J shed 8 bases, with 8 bases lying between them. DNA of the CDR3: TGTGCCAGCAGCTCGGGGTTAGAAGCTTTCTTT. Encoded protein: CASSSGLEAFF.

The V call is TRBV27, the J call TRBJ2-7; D ambiguous. There are 15 residues in the CDR3. Germline V gene sequence: CDR1 MNHEY, CDR2 SMNVEV (reference sequence). Trimming stripped 1 base from V and 5 bases from J, with 15 bases between. CDR3 amino acids: CASSLYGQSMNEQYF. The CDR3 DNA sequence: TGTGCCAGCAGTTTATACGGCCAGAGTATGAACGAGCAGTACTTC.

This clonotype was counted ten times or more. This chain links TRBV5-1 with TRBJ2-7; 9 nucleotides agree with TRBD2. Germline V gene sequence: CDR1 SGHRS, CDR2 YFSETQ. J gave up 0 bases and V 4 bases, and 5 bases lay outside the gene matches. The CDR3 sequence is 15 residues long. CDR3 in amino acids: CASSPFSGSSYEQYF. DNA of the CDR3: TGCGCCAGCAGCCCATTTAGCGGGAGCTCCTACGAGCAGTACTTC.

The chain combines TRBV28 with TRBJ2-4; 8 bases agree with TRBD1. The germline gives CDR1 MDHEN, CDR2 SYDVKM. The CDR3 totals 15 residues. J lost 1 base, V lost 7 bases, and 6 bases had no gene match. The CDR3 DNA reads TGTGCCAGCAACGGACAGGGTTACGCCAAAAACATTCAGTACTTC. The encoded protein is CASNGQGYAKNIQYF. The full variable domain, in which reference TRBV28 and TRBJ2-4 provide the parts outside the CDR3, is DVKVTQSSRYLVKRTGEKVFLECVQDMDHENMFWYRQDPGLGLRLIYFSYDVKMKEKGDIPEGYSVSREKKERFSLILESASTNQTSMYLCASNGQGYAKNIQYFGAGTRLSVL.

This clonotype was picked up many times. This chain links TRBV29-1 with TRBJ2-1; possible D gene TRBD2, 6 bases. Between the trimmed V and J ends, which lost 0 bases and 10 bases, there was a span of 10 bases. This CDR3 region has 12 residues. CDR1 SQVTM and CDR2 ANQGSEA come from the germline V gene. CDR3 DNA: TGCAGCGTTGAAGATCACCGGGAGGAGCAGTTCTTC. It codes for CSVEDHREEQFF.

The CDR3 nucleotides read TGCGCCAGCAGCTTGGAGACAGGGTCCGGTGAAGCTTTCTTT. Its translation is CASSLETGSGEAFF. The chain recombines TRBV5-1 with TRBJ1-1; TRBD1 matches at 7 bases. This CDR3 comprises 14 residues. V trimming: 0 bases; J trimming: 7 bases; junction bases outside the gene matches: 6. Germline values: CDR1 SGHRS, CDR2 YFSETQ.

This clonotype was counted between two and nine times. A read error may be the cause here, since a much bigger clone is one base away. V and J are TRBV10-3 and TRBJ2-7; 10 bases are shared with TRBD1. J lost 2 bases, V lost 6 bases, and 1 base had no gene match. Germline CDR1 is ENHRY and CDR2 is SYGVKD. The CDR3 totals 13 residues. Written as DNA, the CDR3 is TGTGCCATCAGCGGACAGGGGGCCTACGAGCAGTACTTC. Its translation: CAISGQGAYEQYF.

This clonotype came up a few times. J is TRBJ2-1 and V is TRBV7-9, with no clear D. The V and J ends lost 6 bases and 5 bases respectively, with 8 bases between them. There are 12 residues in the CDR3. The germline gives CDR1 SEHNR, CDR2 FQNEAQ (reference sequence). This CDR3 is CASRKRNNEQFF. Written as DNA, the CDR3 is TGTGCCAGCAGAAAAAGAAACAATGAGCAGTTCTTC.

The rearrangement joins TRBV28 to TRBJ2-3; 9 positions match TRBD2. The germline V gene encodes CDR1 MDHEN and CDR2 SYDVKM. This CDR3 is 16 amino acids long. V gave up 5 bases and J gave up 2 bases; unmatched junction bases: 8. The CDR3 is CASSAALAGNTDTQYF. DNA of the CDR3: TGTGCCAGCAGTGCAGCTCTAGCGGGGAACACAGATACGCAGTATTTT. Combining the CDR3 with reference TRBV28 and TRBJ2-3 gives the whole variable domain DVKVTQSSRYLVKRTGEKVFLECVQDMDHENMFWYRQDPGLGLRLIYFSYDVKMKEKGDIPEGYSVSREKKERFSLILESASTNQTSMYLCASSAALAGNTDTQYFGPGTRLTVL.

Notes on this clonotype: An end of the junction does not agree with germline; a read error may underlie this. The chain has TRBV29-1 and TRBJ2-7, with TRBD1 identical over 7 bases. Germline lookup yields CDR1 SQVTM and CDR2 ANQGSEA. The CDR3 length is 13 residues. CDR3 DNA: TGCAGCGTCAAACAGGGGTCCGGCTACGGGCAGTACTTC. This translates into CSVKQGSGYGQYF.

This rearrangement joins TRBV6-5 to TRBJ1-1; 8 nucleotides match TRBD1. CDR1 and CDR2 (germline): MNHEY, SVGAGI. The J segment lost 4 bases and the V segment lost 9 bases, leaving 7 bases of the junction unmatched. The CDR3 is 13 residues long. The CDR3 coding sequence is TGTGCCAGTCACAGGGGGTCTGGCACTGAAGCTTTCTTT. Translating it yields CASHRGSGTEAFF.